Listed below are T cell receptor beta chains from one sample, sequenced in a study of cytomegalovirus exposure and HLA in healthy donors. TCRdb's copy holds only in-frame clones and misses some; the assay was immunoSEQ multiplex PCR. The sample has 100,000 to 150,000 clones; about 80% are singletons. The sequenced material came from PBMCs. Receptors were obtained from a woman between 50 and 59 years old in good health and CMV-seropositive. CDR3s include the opening cysteine and the closing phenylalanine or tryptophan. Each record gives: J gene, D gene, V gene, clone size, CDR3 protein, CDR3 DNA. D genes are given only for firm matches. Clone sizes are given selectively: once, few, many, or a class where the clone is expanded.

TRBJ1-2	TRBD1	TRBV5-1	few	CASAPGTGLIYGYTF	TGCGCCAGCGCCCCCGGGACAGGTTTAATCTATGGCTACACCTTC
TRBJ2-3	TRBD2	TRBV7-2	.	CASSRTGTSGSTDTQYF	TGTGCCAGCAGCCGTACCGGGACTAGCGGGAGCACAGATACGCAGTATTTT
TRBJ2-2	TRBD1	TRBV5-1	.	CASSRDRASTGELFF	TGCGCCAGCAGCAGAGACAGGGCCTCCACCGGGGAGCTGTTTTTT
TRBJ1-6	.	TRBV19	.	CASSIGARGVSPLHF	TGTGCCAGTAGTATAGGGGCCAGGGGTGTTTCACCCCTCCACTTT
TRBJ2-1	.	TRBV18	.	CASSLGSKAEQFF	TGTGCCAGCTCCCTCGGGTCTAAAGCGGAGCAGTTCTTC
TRBJ1-1	.	TRBV30	.	CAWGGGQLNLNTEAFF	TGTGCCTGGGGCGGAGGACAGTTAAATTTGAACACTGAAGCTTTCTTT
TRBJ1-1	TRBD1	TRBV30	.	CARTDRGPGNTEAFF	TGTGCCCGGACCGACAGGGGGCCGGGGAACACTGAAGCTTTCTTT
TRBJ2-7	TRBD2	TRBV5-1	.	CASSLGGSAYEQYF	TGCGCCAGCAGCTTAGGCGGGAGCGCCTACGAGCAGTACTTC
TRBJ2-1	.	TRBV5-1	.	CASSFGSSYNEQFF	TGCGCCAGCAGCTTTGGTAGCTCCTACAATGAGCAGTTCTTC
TRBJ2-1	.	TRBV6-1	few	CASKLYNEQFF	TGTGCCAGCAAACTTTACAATGAGCAGTTCTTC
TRBJ1-1	.	TRBV28	.	CASSLAVGGDTEAFF	TGTGCCAGCAGTTTAGCGGTCGGGGGAGACACTGAAGCTTTCTTT
TRBJ1-1	TRBD1	TRBV5-4	.	CASSDRGQAFF	TGTGCCAGCAGCGACAGGGGGCAAGCTTTCTTT
TRBJ1-5	.	TRBV2	.	CASSEATGSHQPQHF	TGTGCCAGCAGTGAAGCCACAGGGTCGCATCAGCCCCAGCATTTT
TRBJ2-1	.	TRBV7-9	.	CASSLADYGEQFF	TGTGCCAGCAGCTTAGCGGATTACGGGGAGCAGTTCTTC
TRBJ2-3	TRBD1	TRBV5-1	many	CASSFDRETDTQYF	TGCGCCAGCAGCTTCGACAGGGAAACAGATACGCAGTATTTT
TRBJ1-1	.	TRBV30	once	CAWSVPGNTEAFF	TGTGCCTGGAGTGTACCAGGAAACACTGAAGCTTTCTTT
TRBJ2-1	.	TRBV4-3	.	CASSQEPPIDRYTNEQFF	TGCGCCAGCAGCCAAGAACCACCTATAGACAGGTACACCAATGAGCAGTTCTTC
TRBJ2-7	TRBD2	TRBV27	few	CASRGLAGGPYEQYF	TGTGCCAGCCGCGGACTAGCGGGAGGGCCCTACGAGCAGTACTTC
TRBJ2-3	.	TRBV5-1	.	CASSAGRGTTDTQYF	TGCGCCAGCAGCGCCGGCCGGGGAACAACAGATACGCAGTATTTT
TRBJ1-1	.	TRBV21-1	once	CASSKTTGANTEAFF	TGTGCCAGCAGCAAGACGACAGGGGCGAACACTGAAGCTTTCTTT
TRBJ2-3	TRBD2	TRBV4-2	.	CASSQEMSGGVTDTQYF	TGTGCCAGCAGCCAAGAAATGAGCGGGGGGGTCACAGATACGCAGTATTTT
TRBJ2-7	TRBD1	TRBV6-1	.	CAIRTGTYEQYF	TGTGCCATCCGGACAGGGACGTACGAGCAGTACTTC
TRBJ2-5	.	TRBV18	.	CASSPGAQETQYF	TGTGCCAGCTCACCCGGAGCCCAAGAGACCCAGTACTTC
TRBJ2-5	TRBD2	TRBV7-3	.	CASSPGGAETQYF	TGTGCCAGCAGTCCGGGGGGTGCAGAGACCCAGTACTTC
TRBJ1-1	TRBD1	TRBV28	.	CASSLGGAGGTAEAFF	TGTGCCAGCAGTTTGGGTGGGGCAGGGGGTACGGCTGAAGCTTTCTTT
TRBJ1-2	.	TRBV7-2	.	CASSLQGYGYTF	TGTGCCAGCAGCTTACAGGGCTATGGCTACACCTTC
TRBJ2-5	TRBD2	TRBV19	.	CATSLRGDSYQETQYF	TGTGCCACCTCTCTGCGGGGGGACTCGTACCAAGAGACCCAGTACTTC
TRBJ2-7	.	TRBV27	.	CASRPLEAPYEQYF	TGTGCCAGCAGACCCTTGGAGGCCCCCTACGAGCAGTACTTC
TRBJ2-1	TRBD2	TRBV27	once	CASSLNSGRAAYNEQFF	TGTGCCAGCAGTTTAAATAGCGGGAGGGCCGCCTACAATGAGCAGTTCTTC
TRBJ2-7	.	TRBV4-1	.	CASSLSGNAWTYEQYF	TGCGCCAGCAGCCTATCGGGGAACGCCTGGACCTACGAGCAGTACTTC
TRBJ1-2	TRBD1	TRBV4-2	medium-sized	CASSRPTGDYGYTF	TGTGCCAGCAGCCGGCCGACAGGGGACTATGGCTACACCTTC
TRBJ1-2	.	TRBV15	.	CATSRVAGNGYTF	TGTGCCACCAGCAGAGTAGCAGGGAATGGCTACACCTTC
TRBJ2-4	.	TRBV30	.	CAWSVGGAIQYF	TGTGCCTGGAGTGTTGGAGGGGCCATTCAGTACTTC
TRBJ2-1	.	TRBV9	.	CASRGRWGSEQFF	TGTGCCAGCAGGGGGAGGTGGGGCAGTGAGCAGTTCTTC
TRBJ2-3	TRBD2	TRBV6-5	.	CASSWSGGSADTQYF	TGTGCCAGCAGCTGGAGCGGGGGGTCCGCAGATACGCAGTATTTT
TRBJ2-5	TRBD2	TRBV5-6	.	CASSWNPGTSIFAQYF	TGTGCCAGCAGCTGGAACCCCGGGACTAGTATTTTCGCCCAGTACTTC
TRBJ1-5	.	TRBV19	.	CASSIRGGGDSNQPQHF	TGTGCCAGTAGTATTAGGGGCGGCGGGGACAGCAATCAGCCCCAGCATTTT
TRBJ1-5	TRBD1	TRBV12-5	.	CASGLRDREPYSNQPQHF	TGTGCTAGTGGTTTAAGGGACAGGGAACCTTATAGCAATCAGCCCCAGCATTTT
TRBJ2-5	TRBD1	TRBV5-4	few	CASTPRGGVEQETQYF	TGTGCCAGCACCCCTCGAGGGGGCGTCGAGCAAGAGACCCAGTACTTC
TRBJ1-5	TRBD1	TRBV19	once	CASTISGSGGAQPQHF	TGTGCCAGTACCATTAGTGGGTCAGGGGGCGCGCAGCCCCAGCATTTT
TRBJ1-2	.	TRBV30	.	CAWKQGNNYGYTF	TGTGCCTGGAAGCAGGGGAATAACTATGGCTACACCTTC
TRBJ1-2	.	TRBV7-8	.	CASSFAGDGYTF	TGTGCCAGCAGCTTTGCCGGGGATGGCTACACCTTC
TRBJ2-7	TRBD1	TRBV5-1	.	CASSPRDSSYEQYF	TGCGCCAGCAGCCCACGGGACAGCTCCTACGAGCAGTACTTC
TRBJ2-6	.	TRBV27	.	CASSLPGHLSSGANVLTF	TGTGCCAGCAGTTTACCGGGACACCTGAGCTCTGGGGCCAACGTCCTGACTTTC
TRBJ1-2	TRBD1	TRBV4-1	.	CASSQGQGVENYGYTF	TGCGCCAGCAGCCAAGGTCAGGGGGTGGAAAACTATGGCTACACCTTC
TRBJ1-1	TRBD1	TRBV5-4	once	CASSFRTGNTEAFF	TGTGCCAGCAGCTTCCGGACAGGCAACACTGAAGCTTTCTTT
TRBJ1-3	.	TRBV4-3	few	CASSQDSGPGNTIYF	TGCGCCAGCAGCCAAGATTCCGGTCCTGGAAACACCATATATTTT